The rows below give T cell receptor beta chains drawn from one sample of a study of CD8+CD57+ T cells in acquired aplastic anemia. TCRdb reprocessed the reads with MiXCR, giving one entry per CDR3 protein. The sample includes about 200,000 distinct CDR3 sequences, 65% of them seen just once. The sequencing sample was made of sorted CD4+, CD8+, or CD8+CD57+ T cells (not recorded which) from PBMCs. The receptors here all came from a human donor with aplastic anemia. The CDR3 runs from the conserved cysteine through the conserved F or W. Fields, in order: D gene, V gene, J gene, clone size, CDR3 protein, CDR3 DNA. The D gene is left open where the match is weak. Expanded clones are given a class, and other clones once, few, many or no size at all.

NA	TRBV6-5	TRBJ2-2	NA	CASRDYGELFF	TGTGCCAGCAGGGATTACGGGGAGCTGTTTTTT
NA	TRBV12-3/TRBV12-4	TRBJ2-7	NA	CASSLMEPSYEQYF	TGTGCCAGCAGTTTAATGGAGCCCTCCTACGAGCAGTACTTC
NA	TRBV11-2	TRBJ2-7	many	CASSLDAEVSISYEQYF	TGTGCCAGCAGCTTAGACGCGGAGGTCAGCATCTCCTACGAGCAGTACTTC
NA	TRBV6-5	TRBJ1-3	NA	CASSYSINPASTSRDPRDTMYF	TGTGCCAGCAGTTACTCGATTAATCCGGCCAGTACCTCCCGGGATCCTAGGGACACCATGTATTTT
TRBD2	TRBV12-3/TRBV12-4	TRBJ2-5	NA	CASSDSGLAGPSGETQYF	TGTGCCAGCAGCGATTCGGGACTAGCGGGGCCATCGGGGGAGACCCAGTACTTC
TRBD2	TRBV20-1	TRBJ2-1	NA	CSARVAGDYNEQFF	TGCAGTGCGAGGGTGGCGGGGGACTACAATGAGCAGTTCTTC
TRBD1	TRBV24-1	TRBJ2-2	NA	CATSSGTGYGELFF	TGTGCCACCAGTTCGGGGACAGGGTACGGGGAGCTGTTTTTT
NA	TRBV20-1	TRBJ2-1	once	CSALRGSYNEQFF	TGCAGTGCCCTTAGGGGCTCCTACAATGAGCAGTTCTTC
NA	TRBV14	TRBJ2-7	NA	CASSHGAYYEQYF	TGTGCCAGCAGCCACGGGGCTTACTACGAGCAGTACTTC
TRBD1	TRBV15	TRBJ2-5	NA	CATSSSRSGQDETQYF	TGTGCCACCAGCAGCTCCAGGTCGGGACAGGATGAGACCCAGTACTTC
NA	TRBV7-8	TRBJ1-3	once	CASRPHGRDSGNTIYF	TGTGCCAGCAGACCCCATGGAAGGGATTCTGGAAACACCATATATTTT
TRBD1	TRBV2	TRBJ1-4	NA	CASTSSVGTGASGLFF	TGTGCCAGCACCTCAAGTGTAGGGACAGGGGCCAGCGGGCTGTTTTTT
TRBD1	TRBV24-1	TRBJ2-1	few	CATSDLRQGSSYNEQLF	TGTGCCACCAGTGATTTACGACAGGGCAGCTCCTACAATGAGCAGCTCTTC
NA	TRBV7-2	TRBJ2-1	few	CASSLTWGEQFF	TGTGCCAGCAGCTTGACTTGGGGTGAGCAGTTCTTC
NA	TRBV5-4	TRBJ2-1	NA	CASSLGEGGPLDEQFF	TGTGCCAGCAGCTTGGGCGAGGGGGGGCCCCTGGATGAGCAGTTCTTC
NA	TRBV19	TRBJ1-4	many	CASSISILGEKLFF	TGTGCCAGTAGTATCTCCATTTTAGGGGAAAAACTGTTTTTT
NA	TRBV11-2	TRBJ2-7	few	CASSLAPRESYEQYF	TGTGCCAGCAGCTTAGCCCCCCGGGAATCCTACGAGCAGTACTTC
TRBD1	TRBV19	TRBJ1-6	NA	CASSSDRATTPLHF	TGTGCCAGTAGTTCGGACAGGGCGACGACACCCCTCCACTTT
TRBD1	TRBV7-3	TRBJ2-7	once	CASSAGDRGSSYEQYF	TGTGCCAGCAGCGCGGGGGACAGGGGCAGCTCCTACGAGCAGTACTTC
NA	TRBV7-2	TRBJ2-7	NA	CASARSNYYEQYF	TGTGCCAGCGCTAGGTCAAACTACTACGAGCAGTACTTC
TRBD1	TRBV20-1	TRBJ1-3	NA	CSARGQGGNTIYF	TGCAGTGCTAGGGGACAGGGTGGAAACACCATATATTTT
NA	TRBV29-1	TRBJ2-3	NA	CSASDPLYDITDTQCF	TGCAGCGCCTCTGACCCACTCTACGACATCACAGATACGCAGTGTTTT
NA	TRBV7-9	TRBJ1-3	NA	CASNAGVAGNTIYF	TGTGCCAGCAACGCAGGGGTGGCTGGAAACACCATATATTTT
NA	TRBV15	TRBJ1-1	NA	CATSRPHLNTEAFF	TGTGCCACCAGCAGACCACACCTGAACACTGAAGCTTTCTTT
NA	TRBV7-9	TRBJ2-2	NA	CASSHRPTNTGELSW	TGTGCCAGCAGCCACAGGCCGACGAACACCGGGGAGCTGTCTTGG
NA	TRBV19	TRBJ1-3	NA	CASRPNLSVNTIYF	TGTGCCAGTAGGCCGAATTTGAGTGTGAACACCATATATTTT
TRBD1	TRBV15	TRBJ2-7	NA	CASSLPGQVHEQYF	TGTGCCAGCAGCTTGCCGGGACAGGTCCACGAGCAGTACTTC
NA	TRBV4-1	TRBJ1-6	many	CASSQGGVSGSPLHF	TGCGCCAGCAGCCAAGGGGGGGTCTCGGGTTCACCCCTCCACTTT
NA	TRBV7-9	TRBJ1-1	many	CASSIGGRTEAFF	TGTGCCAGCAGCATAGGGGGTAGGACTGAAGCTTTCTTT
NA	TRBV5-1	TRBJ2-1	NA	CASSPAGGNEQFF	TGCGCCAGCAGCCCCGCCGGGGGCAATGAGCAGTTCTTC
NA	TRBV10-1	TRBJ2-1	few	CASSPRGAQRYNEQFF	TGCGCCAGCAGTCCCAGGGGGGCTCAACGTTACAATGAGCAGTTCTTC
TRBD1	TRBV10-3	TRBJ1-1	few	CAVEGGLNTEAFF	TGTGCCGTCGAAGGGGGCCTGAACACTGAAGCTTTCTTT
NA	TRBV7-2	TRBJ2-7	NA	CASSLQGNEQYF	TGTGCCAGCAGCTTACAGGGCAACGAGCAGTACTTC
TRBD2	TRBV4-1	TRBJ2-5	NA	CASSLVAGVTLETQYF	TGTGCTAGCAGCTTAGTGGCGGGAGTCACTCTAGAGACCCAGTACTTC
NA	TRBV5-1	TRBJ2-7	NA	CASSLGLARPYEQYF	TGCGCCAGCAGCTTGGGCCTAGCTCGCCCCTACGAGCAGTACTTC
NA	TRBV4-3	TRBJ2-2	NA	CASSYRTSNTGELFF	TGCGCCAGCAGCTACAGGACCTCGAACACCGGGGAGCTGTTTTTT
NA	TRBV13	TRBJ1-6	NA	CASSSNRVSSYNSPLHF	TGTGCCAGCAGCTCCAACAGGGTGAGCTCCTATAACTCACCCCTCCACTTT
TRBD2	TRBV19	TRBJ2-1	many	CASYPSGLDLYNEQFF	TGTGCCTCTTATCCCAGTGGACTAGATCTTTACAATGAGCAGTTCTTC
NA	TRBV7-8	TRBJ2-7	few	CASSRGEKYEQYF	TGTGCCAGCAGCCGAGGGGAGAAGTACGAGCAGTACTTC
TRBD2	TRBV20-1	TRBJ2-3	NA	CSASQGSGSTDTQYF	TGCAGTGCTAGCCAGGGGAGCGGGAGTACAGATACGCAGTATTTT
NA	TRBV7-9	TRBJ1-4	NA	CASSLNTGNNEKLFF	TGTGCCAGCAGCTTAAACACAGGGAATAATGAAAAACTGTTTTTT
NA	TRBV7-9	TRBJ2-7	NA	CASSLAGAAYEQYF	TGTGCCAGCAGCTTAGCGGGCGCAGCGTACGAGCAGTACTTC
NA	TRBV9	TRBJ2-2	NA	CASSPRGRSDTGELFF	TGTGCCAGCAGCCCCCGAGGGAGAAGCGACACCGGGGAGCTGTTTTTT
NA	TRBV29-1	TRBJ2-1	NA	CSHIPLDKYNEQFF	TGCAGCCACATACCCCTAGATAAATACAATGAGCAGTTCTTC
NA	TRBV7-6	TRBJ2-1	NA	CADPTGARLGNEQFF	TGTGCCGACCCGACCGGGGCCAGATTAGGCAATGAGCAGTTCTTC
NA	TRBV12-5	TRBJ2-5	NA	CASGLIPGPVQETQYF	TGTGCTAGTGGTTTAATACCGGGACCAGTCCAAGAGACCCAGTACTTC